One sample yielded the 28 T cell receptor beta chains listed below, sequenced in a study of T cell responses to AZD1222 COVID-19 vaccine. The data were produced by immunoSEQ multiplex PCR, yet TCRdb's version contains in-frame clones alone and is incomplete. Among roughly 130,000 clones, about nine tenths were seen once, and the ten largest hold around 1.6%. Sample: peripheral blood, taken on day 0 of AZD1222 vaccination. The receptors were sampled from an adult in good health.

The chain couples TRBV3-1 (or the pseudogene TRBV3-2) to TRBJ2-5; possible D gene TRBD1, 5 bases. V lost 3 bases, J lost 2 bases, and 10 bases lay in between. The CDR3 runs to 14 residues. Germline CDR1 is LGHDT and CDR2 is YNNKEL (reference sequence). The DNA for the CDR3 is TGTGCCAGCAGCCAGAACGCAGGGCAAGAGACCCAGTACTTC. It codes for CASSQNAGQETQYF.

V and J are TRBV14 and TRBJ2-2; D possibly uses TRBD1 or TRBD2 (5 bases each). This CDR3 comprises 16 residues. V shed 5 bases and J shed 4 bases, with 17 bases lying between them. From germline, CDR1 is SGHDN and CDR2 FVKESK. The DNA of the CDR3 is TGTGCCAGCAGCGTAATAGGGACCGCGACCACCGGGGAGCTGTTTTTT. Residues: CASSVIGTATTGELFF.

The chain is built from TRBV30 and TRBJ2-7; D is undetermined. This CDR3 contains 11 residues. Germline V gene data show CDR1 as GTSNPN and CDR2 as SVGIG (reference sequence). Trimming took off 2 bases at V and 5 bases at J, with 7 bases between the two ends. The CDR3 nucleotides read TGTGCCTGGAGTAGGGTCCACGAGCAGTACTTC. This gives the protein CAWSRVHEQYF.

The gene calls are TRBV2 and TRBJ1-5, with 8 bases lining up with TRBD1. The CDR3 sequence is 15 residues long. The V gene end was trimmed by 6 bases and the J gene end by 3 bases; junction bases not matched to a gene: 7. The germline CDR1 and CDR2 sequences are SNHLY and FYNNEI. The CDR3 loop is CASRSGTGYNQPQHF. The CDR3 region has the DNA TGTGCCAGCAGGTCCGGGACAGGTTACAATCAGCCCCAGCATTTT.

The J gene is TRBJ2-1, the V gene TRBV10-1; D unclear. The CDR3 sequence is 16 residues long. The germline gives CDR1 WNHNN, CDR2 SYGVQD (reference sequence). V was cut by 0 bases and J by 0 bases, with 9 bases left in between. The chain's CDR3 is CASSESARSSYNEQFF. The CDR3, as DNA: TGCGCCAGCAGTGAGTCGGCACGAAGCTCCTACAATGAGCAGTTCTTC.

In DNA form, the CDR3 reads TGTGCCAGCAGCCTGAAGGGGCTCAGCTCCTACGAGCAGTACTTC. Translating it yields CASSLKGLSSYEQYF. V usage is TRBV3-1 (or the pseudogene TRBV3-2) and J usage is TRBJ2-7, with D possibly TRBD1 on 5 matching bases. V lost 4 bases to trimming and J lost 0 bases, with 13 bases between them. This CDR3 region has 15 residues. Germline V gives CDR1 LGHDT, CDR2 YNNKEL (reference sequence).

The chain links TRBV28 to TRBJ2-3; 9 bases align to TRBD2. The CDR3 runs to 16 residues. Germline trimming cut 2 bases from V and 1 base from J; bases unmatched to any gene: 4. CDR1 and CDR2 (germline): MDHEN, SYDVKM. The CDR3: CASSLGASGGTDTQYF. CDR3 nucleotide sequence: TGTGCCAGCAGTTTAGGGGCTAGCGGGGGCACAGATACGCAGTATTTT.

This clone was observed a single time. The J gene is TRBJ2-6, the V gene TRBV7-3; 11 bases align to TRBD2. J lost 1 base, V lost 2 bases, and 10 bases had no gene match. Germline CDR1 SGHTA, CDR2 FQGTGA. The CDR3 totals 20 residues. The CDR3 spells CASSLLAGGFNLSGANVLTF. For the CDR3, the DNA is TGTGCCAGCAGCTTACTAGCGGGGGGCTTTAACCTATCTGGGGCCAACGTCCTGACTTTC.

The V call is TRBV9, the J call TRBJ1-4; the match to TRBD1 covers 9 bases. This CDR3 is 15 amino acids long. V was clipped by 4 bases and J by 4 bases; unmatched bases: 5. CDR1 is SGDLS and CDR2 is YYNGEE in the germline V gene. The chain's CDR3 is CASSPRDRVNEKLFF. The CDR3 DNA follows: TGTGCCAGCAGCCCCCGGGACAGGGTTAATGAAAAACTGTTTTTT. The full variable domain, with the rest looked up from reference TRBV9 and TRBJ1-4, is DSGVTQTPKHLITATGQRVTLRCSPRSGDLSVYWYQQSLDQGLQFLIQYYNGEERAKGNILERFSAQQFPDLHSELNLSSLELGDSALYFCASSPRDRVNEKLFFGSGTQLSVL.

V usage is TRBV24-1 and J usage is TRBJ2-7; 7 bases line up with TRBD1. V dropped 3 bases and J dropped 1; count of bases not matched to a gene: 8. Germline V CDR1 and CDR2: KGHDR, SFDVKD. CDR3 length: 16 residues. In nucleotides, the CDR3 is TGTGCCACCAGTGATCCCCATTCGACAGGGTCCTACGAGCAGTACTTC. Its translation is CATSDPHSTGSYEQYF.

This clone was counted once. V gene TRBV19 combines with J gene TRBJ1-1, with D maybe TRBD1 (5 bases). Germline lookup yields CDR1 LNHDA and CDR2 SQIVND (reference sequence). V lost 6 bases to trimming and J lost 4 bases, with 18 bases between them. CDR3 length: 15 residues. CDR3: CASSPGAHRSTEAFF. The CDR3 DNA reads as TGTGCCAGTAGCCCCGGGGCTCACCGGAGCACTGAAGCTTTCTTT.

In DNA form, the CDR3 reads TGTGCCAGCAGCTTAGATCACGGCTACACCTTC. This sequence encodes CASSLDHGYTF. This rearrangement joins TRBV7-9 to TRBJ1-2; D uncertain. This CDR3 contains 11 residues. Germline-derived CDR1 and CDR2 are SEHNR and FQNEAQ (reference sequence). The V and J ends lost 1 base and 8 bases respectively, with 5 bases between them.

The rearrangement uses TRBV3-1 (or the pseudogene TRBV3-2) and TRBJ1-2, with 7 bases fitting TRBD1. Per germline, CDR1 LGHDT and CDR2 YNNKEL (reference sequence). The trim removed 4 bases at V and 6 bases at J, leaving 8 bases unmatched. This CDR3 is built from 14 residues. This chain's CDR3 is CASSPRQGGHGYTF. In nucleotides, the CDR3 is TGTGCCAGCAGCCCCCGACAGGGTGGGCATGGCTACACCTTC.

This clone was seen a few times. This rearrangement joins TRBV5-5 to TRBJ1-3, with TRBD1 identical over 8 bases. CDR1 is SGHKS, CDR2 YYEKEE, per germline (reference sequence). This CDR3 is 17 amino acids long. J gave up 3 bases and V 4 bases, and 12 bases lay outside the gene matches. CDR3 DNA: TGTGCCAGCAGCCGAGGACTCAGGGGGCTTGGTGGAAACACCATATATTTT. This translates into CASSRGLRGLGGNTIYF.

This clone came up a few times. The V gene is TRBV24-1, the J gene TRBJ1-5; possible D gene TRBD1, 6 bases. V lost 3 bases, J lost 6 bases, and 14 bases lay in between. The CDR3 is 15 amino acids. From germline, CDR1 is KGHDR and CDR2 SFDVKD. CDR3 region: CATSDQTGSGQPQHF. Written as DNA, the CDR3 is TGTGCCACCAGTGATCAGACAGGATCCGGTCAGCCCCAGCATTTT.

The chain uses TRBV4-1 and TRBJ1-2; no definite D call. The ends were cut back, 4 bases at V and 0 bases at J, with 18 bases in the middle. The germline CDR1 and CDR2 sequences are MGHRA and YSYEKL. This CDR3 is 17 amino acids long. The CDR3 is CASSPSGRRTTNYGYTF. The CDR3 DNA reads as TGCGCCAGCAGCCCCAGTGGTCGGAGGACTACTAACTATGGCTACACCTTC.

The V gene is TRBV5-1, the J gene TRBJ1-3, with D perhaps matching TRBD1 (5 bases). The germline V gene encodes CDR1 SGHRS and CDR2 YFSETQ. V lost 4 bases and J lost 0, with 11 bases in between. This CDR3 has 15 amino acids. The CDR3 region is CASSPVGDSGNTIYF. Here the CDR3 DNA reads TGCGCCAGCAGCCCGGTGGGGGACTCTGGAAACACCATATATTTT.

CDR3 coding DNA: TGTGCCAGCAGGAGCTATAATTCACCCCTCCACTTT. Its protein is CASRSYNSPLHF. The chain is built from TRBV27 and TRBJ1-6, with unresolved D. Trimming cost V 6 bases and J 3 bases, with 3 bases left between them. CDR1 is MNHEY, CDR2 SMNVEV, per germline (reference sequence). The CDR3 covers 12 residues.

This chain connects TRBV28 to TRBJ2-6, with D uncertain. Trimming left V 5 bases short and J 0 bases short, with 5 bases between. The CDR3 runs 14 residues. Germline CDR1 reads MDHEN; CDR2 reads SYDVKM. The CDR3, as DNA: TGTGCCAGCAGTCTACTCTCTGGGGCCAACGTCCTGACTTTC. Translation gives CASSLLSGANVLTF.

The J gene is TRBJ1-3, the V gene TRBV18, with a possible D match to TRBD1 (6 bases). Trimming removed 1 base at V and 6 bases at J, with 13 bases between. CDR1 and CDR2 (germline): KGHSH, LQKENI. This CDR3 spans 15 amino acids. The CDR3 DNA reads as TGTGCCAGCTCACCACTCACAGGGCCCACAAACACCATATATTTT. It translates to CASSPLTGPTNTIYF. Filled out from reference TRBV18 and TRBJ1-3, the complete variable domain reads NAGVMQNPRHLVRRRGQEARLRCSPMKGHSHVYWYRQLPEEGLKFMVYLQKENIIDESGMPKERFSAEFPKEGPSILRIQQVVRGDSAAYFCASSPLTGPTNTIYFGEGSWLTVV.

J is TRBJ2-5 and V is TRBV5-1; D is uncertain. The germline gives CDR1 SGHRS, CDR2 YFSETQ. CDR3 length equals 12 residues. V shed 4 bases and J shed 3 bases, with 7 bases lying between them. CDR3 in amino acids: CASSIYKETQYF. For the CDR3, the DNA is TGCGCCAGCAGCATCTATAAAGAGACCCAGTACTTC.

This clone occurred once. The V gene is TRBV5-4, the J gene TRBJ1-3; 7 positions agree with TRBD1. With 4 bases clipped from V and 4 bases from J, the junction kept 8 bases outside the gene matches. The CDR3 spans 15 residues. The germline CDR1 and CDR2 sequences are SGHNT and YYREEE (reference sequence). CDR3 sequence reads: CASSPQGGFGNTIYF. CDR3 nucleotide sequence: TGTGCCAGCAGCCCGCAGGGGGGGTTCGGAAACACCATATATTTT.

The chain carries TRBV6-5 and TRBJ2-1; possibly TRBD1 for D (6 bases). V was trimmed by 5 bases and J by 8 bases, leaving 19 bases between them. Germline-derived CDR1 and CDR2 are MNHEY and SVGAGI. This CDR3 is 15 amino acids long. CDR3 loop: CASSTTGPLRDEQFF. CDR3 in DNA: TGTGCCAGCAGTACTACAGGGCCCCTGAGGGATGAGCAGTTCTTC.

The rearrangement joins TRBV9 to TRBJ1-4; 10 bases match TRBD1. The CDR3 runs 16 residues. Germline V gene lookup returns CDR1 SGDLS and CDR2 YYNGEE. V dropped 0 bases and J dropped 8; count of bases not matched to a gene: 7. The CDR3 reads CASSVVGTGVYEKLFF. In nucleotides, the CDR3 is TGTGCCAGCAGCGTAGTCGGGACAGGGGTTTACGAAAAACTGTTTTTT.

CDR3 sequence (DNA): TGTGCCAGTACGTGGCAGGGACGGACTGAAGCTTTCTTT. This gives the protein CASTWQGRTEAFF. The rearrangement uses TRBV19 and TRBJ1-1, with a possible D match to TRBD1 (5 bases). The CDR3 is 13 amino acids. V lost 7 bases and J 5 bases, leaving 14 bases between the germline ends. The germline V gene has CDR1 LNHDA and CDR2 SQIVND (reference sequence). The variable domain in full, completed from reference TRBV19 and TRBJ1-1, reads DGGITQSPKYLFRKEGQNVTLSCEQNLNHDAMYWYRQDPGQGLRLIYYSQIVNDFQKGDIAEGYSVSREKKESFPLTVTSAQKNPTAFYLCASTWQGRTEAFFGQGTRLTVV.

V usage is TRBV14 and J usage is TRBJ2-7; D unresolved. Looked up from germline, CDR1 is SGHDN and CDR2 is FVKESK. Trimming removed 8 bases at V and 4 bases at J, with 9 bases between. CDR3 length equals 11 residues. The CDR3 here is CASAQAYEQYF. DNA for the CDR3: TGTGCCAGCGCCCAGGCATACGAGCAGTACTTC.

The J gene is TRBJ1-5, the V gene TRBV18; TRBD1 matches 9 bases. CDR1 and CDR2 (germline): KGHSH, LQKENI. There are 15 residues in the CDR3. V lost 3 bases and J lost 7; bases outside the gene matches: 7. The CDR3 bases are TGTGCCAGCTCACCCGAAGGGACAGGGATCCAGCCCCAGCATTTT. It yields the protein CASSPEGTGIQPQHF. Drawing the rest from reference TRBV18 and TRBJ1-5, the complete variable domain is NAGVMQNPRHLVRRRGQEARLRCSPMKGHSHVYWYRQLPEEGLKFMVYLQKENIIDESGMPKERFSAEFPKEGPSILRIQQVVRGDSAAYFCASSPEGTGIQPQHFGDGTRLSIL.

V is TRBV18 and J is TRBJ2-2; D is perhaps TRBD1 (6 bases). This CDR3 comprises 15 residues. In germline, CDR1 is KGHSH, CDR2 LQKENI. The germline V and J ends were trimmed by 3 bases and 6 bases, with 14 bases remaining between them. CDR3 loop: CASSPRTDWAGELFF. The CDR3 DNA follows: TGTGCCAGCTCACCTAGGACAGATTGGGCCGGGGAGCTGTTTTTT. The variable domain in full, with the rest retrieved from reference TRBV18 and TRBJ2-2, is NAGVMQNPRHLVRRRGQEARLRCSPMKGHSHVYWYRQLPEEGLKFMVYLQKENIIDESGMPKERFSAEFPKEGPSILRIQQVVRGDSAAYFCASSPRTDWAGELFFGEGSRLTVL.